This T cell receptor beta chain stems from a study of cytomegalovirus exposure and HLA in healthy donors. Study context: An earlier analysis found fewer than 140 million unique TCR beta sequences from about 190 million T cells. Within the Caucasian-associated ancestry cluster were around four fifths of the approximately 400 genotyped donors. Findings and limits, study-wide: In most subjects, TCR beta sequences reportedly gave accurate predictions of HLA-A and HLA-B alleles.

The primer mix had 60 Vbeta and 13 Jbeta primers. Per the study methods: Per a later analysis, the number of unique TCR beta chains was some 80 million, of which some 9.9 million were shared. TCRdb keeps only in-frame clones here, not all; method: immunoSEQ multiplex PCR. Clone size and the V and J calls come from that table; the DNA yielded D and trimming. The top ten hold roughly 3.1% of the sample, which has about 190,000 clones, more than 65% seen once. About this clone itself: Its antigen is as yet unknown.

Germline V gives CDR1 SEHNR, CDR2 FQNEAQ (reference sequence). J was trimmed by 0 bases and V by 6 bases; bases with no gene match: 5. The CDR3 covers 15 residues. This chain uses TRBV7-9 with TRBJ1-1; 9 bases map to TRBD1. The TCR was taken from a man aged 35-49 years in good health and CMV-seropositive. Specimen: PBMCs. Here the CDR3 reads CASSSGQGMNTEAFF. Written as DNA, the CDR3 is TGTGCCAGCAGTTCCGGACAGGGGATGAACACTGAAGCTTTCTTT. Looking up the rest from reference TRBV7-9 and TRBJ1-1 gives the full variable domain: DTGVSQNPRHKITKRGQNVTFRCDPISEHNRLYWYRQTLGQGPEFLTYFQNEAQLEKSRLLSDRFSAERPKGSFSTLEIQRTEQGDSAMYLCASSSGQGMNTEAFFGQGTRLTVV.